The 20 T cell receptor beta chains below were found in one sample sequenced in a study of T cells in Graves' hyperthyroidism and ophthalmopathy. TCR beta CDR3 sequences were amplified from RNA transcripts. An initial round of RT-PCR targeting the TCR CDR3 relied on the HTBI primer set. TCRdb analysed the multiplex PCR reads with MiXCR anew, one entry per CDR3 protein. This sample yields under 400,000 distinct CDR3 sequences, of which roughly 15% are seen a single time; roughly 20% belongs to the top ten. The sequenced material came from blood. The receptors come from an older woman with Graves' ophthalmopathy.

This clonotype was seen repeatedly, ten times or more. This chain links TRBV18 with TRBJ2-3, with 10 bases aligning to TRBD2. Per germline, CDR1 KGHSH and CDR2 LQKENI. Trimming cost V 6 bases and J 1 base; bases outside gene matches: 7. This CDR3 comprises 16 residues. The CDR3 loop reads CASSPGLASRTDTQYF. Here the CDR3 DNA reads TGTGCCAGCTCTCCGGGACTAGCGAGTCGCACAGATACGCAGTATTTT.

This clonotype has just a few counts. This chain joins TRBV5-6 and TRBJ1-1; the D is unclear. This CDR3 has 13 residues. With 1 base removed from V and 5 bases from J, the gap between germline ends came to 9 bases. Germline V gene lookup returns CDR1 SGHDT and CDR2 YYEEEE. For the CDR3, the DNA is TGTGCCAGCAGCTTGTTTTATACTACTGAAGCTTTCTTT. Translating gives CASSLFYTTEAFF.

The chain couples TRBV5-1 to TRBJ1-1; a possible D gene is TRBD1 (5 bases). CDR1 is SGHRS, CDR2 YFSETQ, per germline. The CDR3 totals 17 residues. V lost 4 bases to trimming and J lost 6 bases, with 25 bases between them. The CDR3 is CASSPQGSNDSTAEAFF. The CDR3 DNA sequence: TGCGCCAGCAGCCCGCAGGGAAGTAACGACAGTACCGCTGAAGCTTTCTTT.

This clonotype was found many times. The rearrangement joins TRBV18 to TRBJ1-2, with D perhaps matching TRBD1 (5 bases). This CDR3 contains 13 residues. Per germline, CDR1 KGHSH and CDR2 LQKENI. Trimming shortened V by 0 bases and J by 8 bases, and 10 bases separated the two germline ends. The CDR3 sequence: CASSPPSRDGYTF. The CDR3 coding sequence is TGTGCCAGCTCACCACCGTCAAGGGACGGCTACACCTTC.

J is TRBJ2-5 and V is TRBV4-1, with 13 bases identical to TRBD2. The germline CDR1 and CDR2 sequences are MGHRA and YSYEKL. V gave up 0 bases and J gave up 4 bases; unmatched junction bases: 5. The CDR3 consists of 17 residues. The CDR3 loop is CASSQDGLAGEGETQYF. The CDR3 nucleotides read TGCGCCAGCAGCCAAGACGGACTAGCGGGAGAGGGAGAGACCCAGTACTTC.

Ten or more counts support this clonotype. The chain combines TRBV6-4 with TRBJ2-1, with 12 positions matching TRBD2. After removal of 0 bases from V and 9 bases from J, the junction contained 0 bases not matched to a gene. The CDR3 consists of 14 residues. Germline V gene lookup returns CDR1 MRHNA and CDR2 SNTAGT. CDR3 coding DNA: TGTGCCAGCAGTGACTCGACTAGCGGGAGTGAGCAGTTCTTC. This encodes CASSDSTSGSEQFF.

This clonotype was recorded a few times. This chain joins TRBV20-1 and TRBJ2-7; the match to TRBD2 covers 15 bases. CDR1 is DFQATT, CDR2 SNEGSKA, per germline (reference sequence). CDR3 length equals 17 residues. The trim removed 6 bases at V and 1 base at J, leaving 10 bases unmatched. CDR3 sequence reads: CSAQTPGTSGRSYEQYF. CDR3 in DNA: TGCAGTGCGCAAACCCCCGGGACTAGCGGGAGGTCCTACGAGCAGTACTTC.

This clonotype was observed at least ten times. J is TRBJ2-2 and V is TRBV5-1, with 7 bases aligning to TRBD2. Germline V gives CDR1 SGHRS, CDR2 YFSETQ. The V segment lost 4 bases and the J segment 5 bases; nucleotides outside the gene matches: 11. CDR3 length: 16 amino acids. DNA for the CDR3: TGCGCCAGCAGCGTCCCGGCGGGAGTCAGTACCGGGGAGCTGTTTTTT. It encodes CASSVPAGVSTGELFF.

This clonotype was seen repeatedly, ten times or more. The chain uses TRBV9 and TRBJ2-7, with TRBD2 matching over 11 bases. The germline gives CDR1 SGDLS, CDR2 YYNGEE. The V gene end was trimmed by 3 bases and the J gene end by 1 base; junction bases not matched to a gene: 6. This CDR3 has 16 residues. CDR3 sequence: CASSARGTSGSYEQYF. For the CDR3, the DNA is TGTGCCAGCAGCGCCCGAGGGACTAGCGGATCCTACGAGCAGTACTTC.

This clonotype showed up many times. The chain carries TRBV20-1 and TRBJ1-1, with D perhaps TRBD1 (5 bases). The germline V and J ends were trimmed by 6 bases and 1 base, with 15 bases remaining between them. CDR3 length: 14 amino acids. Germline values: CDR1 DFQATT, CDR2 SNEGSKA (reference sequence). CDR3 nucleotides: TGCAGTGCGAACCTCAGGGTGGGGAACACTGAAGCTTTCTTT. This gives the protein CSANLRVGNTEAFF.

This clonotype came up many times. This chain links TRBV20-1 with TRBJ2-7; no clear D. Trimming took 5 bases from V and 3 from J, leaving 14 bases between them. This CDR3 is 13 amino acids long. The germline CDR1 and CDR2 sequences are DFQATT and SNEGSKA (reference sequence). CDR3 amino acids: CSALPAAGYEQYF. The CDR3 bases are TGCAGTGCTTTACCCGCGGCTGGCTACGAGCAGTACTTC.

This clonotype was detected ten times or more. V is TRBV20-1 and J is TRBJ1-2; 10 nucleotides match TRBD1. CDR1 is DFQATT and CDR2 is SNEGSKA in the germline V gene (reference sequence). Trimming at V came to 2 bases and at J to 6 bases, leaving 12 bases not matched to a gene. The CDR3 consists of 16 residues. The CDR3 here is CSARQPRDRGKDGYTF. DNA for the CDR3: TGCAGTGCTAGACAACCTAGGGACAGGGGAAAGGATGGCTACACCTTC.

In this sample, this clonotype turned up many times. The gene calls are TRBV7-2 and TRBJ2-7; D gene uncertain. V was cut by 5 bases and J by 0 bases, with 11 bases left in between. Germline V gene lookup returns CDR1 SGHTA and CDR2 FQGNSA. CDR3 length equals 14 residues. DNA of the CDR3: TGTGCCAGCAGCCCCGGGCCCCCCTCCTACGAGCAGTACTTC. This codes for CASSPGPPSYEQYF.

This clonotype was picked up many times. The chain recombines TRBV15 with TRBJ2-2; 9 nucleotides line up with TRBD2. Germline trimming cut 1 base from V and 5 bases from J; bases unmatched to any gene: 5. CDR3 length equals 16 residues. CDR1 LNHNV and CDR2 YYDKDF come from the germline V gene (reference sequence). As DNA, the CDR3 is TGTGCCACCAGCAGAGGTAGCGGGAGCCGAACCGGGGAGCTGTTTTTT. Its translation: CATSRGSGSRTGELFF.

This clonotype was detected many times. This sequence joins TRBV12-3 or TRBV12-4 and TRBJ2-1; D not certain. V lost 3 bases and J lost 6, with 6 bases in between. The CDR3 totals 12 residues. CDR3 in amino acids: CASSFLGNEQFF. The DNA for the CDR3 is TGTGCCAGCAGTTTTTTAGGCAATGAGCAGTTCTTC.

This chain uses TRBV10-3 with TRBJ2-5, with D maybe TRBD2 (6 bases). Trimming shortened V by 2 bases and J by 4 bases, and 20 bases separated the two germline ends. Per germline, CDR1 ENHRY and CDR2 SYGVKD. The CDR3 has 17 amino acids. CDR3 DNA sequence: TGTGCCATCAGTGAGCCATCCGGGGTAGCGGCCTCAGAGACCCAGTACTTC. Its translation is CAISEPSGVAASETQYF.

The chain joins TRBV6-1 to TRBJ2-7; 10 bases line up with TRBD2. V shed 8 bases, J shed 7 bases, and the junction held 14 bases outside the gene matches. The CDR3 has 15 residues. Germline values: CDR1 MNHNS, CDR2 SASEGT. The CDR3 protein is CASGGPRLAGREQYF. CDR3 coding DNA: TGTGCCAGCGGGGGACCGAGACTAGCGGGCCGAGAGCAGTACTTC.

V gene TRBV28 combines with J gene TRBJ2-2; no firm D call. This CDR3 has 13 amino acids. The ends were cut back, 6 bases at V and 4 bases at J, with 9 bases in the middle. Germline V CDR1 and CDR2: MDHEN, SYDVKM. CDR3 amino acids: CASRVQGTGELFF. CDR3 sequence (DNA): TGTGCCAGCAGAGTGCAAGGCACCGGGGAGCTGTTTTTT.

The CDR3 protein is CASSPMGRGDTQYF. The CDR3 coding sequence is TGTGCCAGCTCACCGATGGGGAGAGGGGATACGCAGTATTTT. The chain recombines TRBV18 with TRBJ2-3, with D possibly matching TRBD2 (5 bases). The germline V gene encodes CDR1 KGHSH and CDR2 LQKENI. Trimming removed 3 bases from V and 6 bases from J, with 13 bases in between. The CDR3 spans 14 residues. Full variable domain (remainder filled in from reference TRBV18 and TRBJ2-3): NAGVMQNPRHLVRRRGQEARLRCSPMKGHSHVYWYRQLPEEGLKFMVYLQKENIIDESGMPKERFSAEFPKEGPSILRIQQVVRGDSAAYFCASSPMGRGDTQYFGPGTRLTVL.

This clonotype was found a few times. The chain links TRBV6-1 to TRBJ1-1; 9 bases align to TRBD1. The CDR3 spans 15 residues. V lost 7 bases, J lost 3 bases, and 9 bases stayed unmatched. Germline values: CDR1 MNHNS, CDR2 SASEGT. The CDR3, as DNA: TGTGCCAGCAACCTCGGGACAGGGTCGGACACTGAAGCTTTCTTT. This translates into CASNLGTGSDTEAFF.